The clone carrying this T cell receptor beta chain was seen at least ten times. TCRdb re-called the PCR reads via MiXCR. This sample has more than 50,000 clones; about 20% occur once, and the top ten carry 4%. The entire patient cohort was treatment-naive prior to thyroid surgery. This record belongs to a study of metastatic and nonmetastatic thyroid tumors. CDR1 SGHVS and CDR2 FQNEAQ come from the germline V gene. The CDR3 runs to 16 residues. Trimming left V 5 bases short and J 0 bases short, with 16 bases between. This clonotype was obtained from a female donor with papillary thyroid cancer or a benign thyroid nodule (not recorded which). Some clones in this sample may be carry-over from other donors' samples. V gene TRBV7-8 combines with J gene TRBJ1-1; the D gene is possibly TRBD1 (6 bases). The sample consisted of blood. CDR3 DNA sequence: TGTGCCAGCAGCAAGGACGCAAGGGGGATGAACACTGAAGCTTTCTTT. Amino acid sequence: CASSKDARGMNTEAFF. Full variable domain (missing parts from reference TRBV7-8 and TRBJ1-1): GAGVSQSPRYKVAKRGQDVALRCDPISGHVSLFWYQQALGQGPEFLTYFQNEAQLDKSGLPSDRFFAERPEGSVSTLKIQRTQQEDSAVYLCASSKDARGMNTEAFFGQGTRLTVV.